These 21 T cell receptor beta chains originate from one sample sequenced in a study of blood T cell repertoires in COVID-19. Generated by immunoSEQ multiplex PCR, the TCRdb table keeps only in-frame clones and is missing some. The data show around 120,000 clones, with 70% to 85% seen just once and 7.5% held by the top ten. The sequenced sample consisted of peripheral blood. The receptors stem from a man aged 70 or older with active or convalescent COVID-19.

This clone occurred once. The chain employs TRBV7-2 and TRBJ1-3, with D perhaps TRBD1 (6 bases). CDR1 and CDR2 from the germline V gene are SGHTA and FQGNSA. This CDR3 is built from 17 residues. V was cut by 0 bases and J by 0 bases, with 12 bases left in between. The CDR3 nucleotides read TGTGCCAGCAGCTTAGCGCCCCTGACAGGCTCTGGAAACACCATATATTTT. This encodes CASSLAPLTGSGNTIYF.

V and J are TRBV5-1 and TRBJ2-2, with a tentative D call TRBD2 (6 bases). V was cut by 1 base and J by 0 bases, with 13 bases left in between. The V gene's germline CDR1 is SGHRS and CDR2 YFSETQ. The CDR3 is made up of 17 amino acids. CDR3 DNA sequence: TGCGCCAGCAGCTTGACGCTCGGGGGACCGAACACCGGGGAGCTGTTTTTT. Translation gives CASSLTLGGPNTGELFF.

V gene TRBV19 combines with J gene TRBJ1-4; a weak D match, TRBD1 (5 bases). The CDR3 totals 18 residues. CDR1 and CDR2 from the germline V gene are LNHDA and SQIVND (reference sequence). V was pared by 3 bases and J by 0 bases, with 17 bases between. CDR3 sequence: CASSMGEGSVATNEKLFF. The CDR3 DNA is TGTGCCAGTAGTATGGGGGAGGGCAGTGTTGCAACTAATGAAAAACTGTTTTTT.

The CDR3 here is CASSPRLESYEQYF. Here the CDR3 DNA reads TGTGCCAGCAGCCCACGACTAGAATCCTACGAGCAGTACTTC. The rearrangement uses TRBV13 and TRBJ2-7; possible D gene TRBD2, 6 bases. The V end was cut by 5 bases, the J end by 1 base, with 12 bases between. Looked up from germline, CDR1 is PRHDT and CDR2 is FYEKMQ (reference sequence). The CDR3 consists of 14 residues.

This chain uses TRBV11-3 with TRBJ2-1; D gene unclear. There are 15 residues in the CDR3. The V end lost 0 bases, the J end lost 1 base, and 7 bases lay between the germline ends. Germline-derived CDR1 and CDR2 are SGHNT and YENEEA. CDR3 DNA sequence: TGTGCCAGCAGCTTAGAGGCGGAGTCCTACAATGAGCAGTTCTTC. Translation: CASSLEAESYNEQFF.

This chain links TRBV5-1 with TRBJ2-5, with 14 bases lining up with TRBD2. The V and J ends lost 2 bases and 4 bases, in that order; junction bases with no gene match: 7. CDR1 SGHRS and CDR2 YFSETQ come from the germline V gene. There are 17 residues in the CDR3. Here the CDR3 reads CASSFGTSGGFRETQYF. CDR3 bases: TGCGCCAGCAGCTTCGGGACTAGCGGGGGTTTTCGAGAGACCCAGTACTTC.

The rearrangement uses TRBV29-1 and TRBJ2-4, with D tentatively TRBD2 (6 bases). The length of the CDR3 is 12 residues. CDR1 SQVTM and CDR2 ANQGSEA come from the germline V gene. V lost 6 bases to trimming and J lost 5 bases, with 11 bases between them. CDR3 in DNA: TGCAGCGTCGGAAGCGGGCAAAACATTCAGTACTTC. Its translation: CSVGSGQNIQYF.

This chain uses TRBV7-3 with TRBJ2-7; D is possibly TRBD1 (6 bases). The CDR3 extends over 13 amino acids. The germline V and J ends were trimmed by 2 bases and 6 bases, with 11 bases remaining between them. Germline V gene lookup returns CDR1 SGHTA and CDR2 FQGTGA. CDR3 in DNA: TGTGCCAGCAGCTTACGGACAGCCTCCGAGCAGTACTTC. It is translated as CASSLRTASEQYF.

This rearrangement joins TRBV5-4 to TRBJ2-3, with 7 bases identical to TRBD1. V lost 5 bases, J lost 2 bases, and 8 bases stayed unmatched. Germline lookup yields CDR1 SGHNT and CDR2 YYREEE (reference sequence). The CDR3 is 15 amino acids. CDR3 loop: CASSLTGANTDTQYF. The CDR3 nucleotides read TGTGCCAGCAGTTTAACAGGGGCGAACACAGATACGCAGTATTTT.

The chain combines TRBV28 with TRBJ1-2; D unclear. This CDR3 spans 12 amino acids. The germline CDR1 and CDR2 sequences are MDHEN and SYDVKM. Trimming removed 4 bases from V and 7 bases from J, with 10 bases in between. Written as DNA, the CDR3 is TGTGCCAGCAGTTCGACTACGGGTGGCTACACCTTC. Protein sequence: CASSSTTGGYTF.

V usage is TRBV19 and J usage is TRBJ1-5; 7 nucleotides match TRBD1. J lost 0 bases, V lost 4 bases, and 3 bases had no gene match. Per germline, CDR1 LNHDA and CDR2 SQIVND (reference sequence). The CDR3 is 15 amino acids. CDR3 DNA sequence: TGTGCCAGTAGTAGGGGGACAGTTAGCAATCAGCCCCAGCATTTT. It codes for CASSRGTVSNQPQHF.

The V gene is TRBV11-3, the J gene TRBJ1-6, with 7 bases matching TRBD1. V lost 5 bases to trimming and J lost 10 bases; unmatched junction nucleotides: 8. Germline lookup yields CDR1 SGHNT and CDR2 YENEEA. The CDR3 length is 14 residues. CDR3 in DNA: TGTGCCAGCAGCACCCGACAGGGCAGCTCACCCCTCCACTTT. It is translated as CASSTRQGSSPLHF.

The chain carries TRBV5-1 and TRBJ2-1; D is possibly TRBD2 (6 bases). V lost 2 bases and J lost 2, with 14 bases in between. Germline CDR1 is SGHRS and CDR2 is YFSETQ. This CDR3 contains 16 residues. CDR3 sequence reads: CASSFGPGVPYNEQFF. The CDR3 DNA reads TGCGCCAGCAGCTTTGGCCCGGGAGTGCCCTACAATGAGCAGTTCTTC.

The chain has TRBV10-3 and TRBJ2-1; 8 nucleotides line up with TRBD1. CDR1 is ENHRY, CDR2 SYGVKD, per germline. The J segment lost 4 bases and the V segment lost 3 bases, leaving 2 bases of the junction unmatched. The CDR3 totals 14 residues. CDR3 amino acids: CAISDGTGYNEQFF. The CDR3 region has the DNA TGTGCCATCAGTGACGGGACAGGATACAATGAGCAGTTCTTC.

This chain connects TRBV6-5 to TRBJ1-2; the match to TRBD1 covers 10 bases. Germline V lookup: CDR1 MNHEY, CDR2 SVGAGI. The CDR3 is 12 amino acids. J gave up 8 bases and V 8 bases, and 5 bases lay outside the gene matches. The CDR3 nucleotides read TGTGCCAGCGGACAGGGGGGGTCCGGCTACACCTTC. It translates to CASGQGGSGYTF.

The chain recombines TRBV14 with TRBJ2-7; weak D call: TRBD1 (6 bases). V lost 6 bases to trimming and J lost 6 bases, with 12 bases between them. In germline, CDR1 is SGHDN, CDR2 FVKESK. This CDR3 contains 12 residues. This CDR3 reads CASSDRPGEQYF. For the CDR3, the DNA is TGTGCCAGCAGTGACAGGCCGGGCGAGCAGTACTTC.

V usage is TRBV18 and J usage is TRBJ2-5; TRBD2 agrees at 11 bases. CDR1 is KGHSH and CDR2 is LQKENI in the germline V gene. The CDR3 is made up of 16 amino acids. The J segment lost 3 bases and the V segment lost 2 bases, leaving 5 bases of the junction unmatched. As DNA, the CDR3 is TGTGCCAGCTCACCAGATGTTAGCGGGAGGGAAGAGACCCAGTACTTC. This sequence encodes CASSPDVSGREETQYF. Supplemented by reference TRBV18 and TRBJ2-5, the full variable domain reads NAGVMQNPRHLVRRRGQEARLRCSPMKGHSHVYWYRQLPEEGLKFMVYLQKENIIDESGMPKERFSAEFPKEGPSILRIQQVVRGDSAAYFCASSPDVSGREETQYFGPGTRLLVL.

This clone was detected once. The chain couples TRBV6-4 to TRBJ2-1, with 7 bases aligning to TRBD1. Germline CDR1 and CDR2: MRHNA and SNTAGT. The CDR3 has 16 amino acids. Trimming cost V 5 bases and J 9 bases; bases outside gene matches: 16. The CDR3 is CASSRSQGTEFCEQFF. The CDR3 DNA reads TGTGCCAGCAGTCGTTCACAAGGGACAGAGTTTTGTGAGCAGTTCTTC.

The CDR3 spells CASSMRGQGRPGANVLTF. The CDR3 DNA follows: TGTGCCAGTAGTATGAGGGGACAGGGGCGTCCTGGGGCCAACGTCCTGACTTTC. The chain recombines TRBV19 with TRBJ2-6, with 10 bases fitting TRBD1. Germline V gene sequence: CDR1 LNHDA, CDR2 SQIVND (reference sequence). CDR3 length: 18 residues. The J segment lost 2 bases and the V segment lost 3 bases, leaving 7 bases of the junction unmatched.

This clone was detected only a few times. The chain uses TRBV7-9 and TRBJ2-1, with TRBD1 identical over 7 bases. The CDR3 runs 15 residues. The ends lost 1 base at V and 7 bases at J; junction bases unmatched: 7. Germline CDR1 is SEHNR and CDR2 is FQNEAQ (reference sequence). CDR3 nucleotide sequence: TGTGCCAGCAGCTTAGGAGGGGGCCGGGTTAATGAGCAGTTCTTC. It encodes CASSLGGGRVNEQFF.

The CDR3 spells CASSQGQTGEQFF. The CDR3 DNA is TGTGCCAGCTCACAGGGACAGACTGGTGAGCAGTTCTTC. The chain couples TRBV18 to TRBJ2-1, with 7 positions matching TRBD1. V shed 4 bases, J shed 9 bases, and the junction held 6 bases outside the gene matches. The CDR3 loop spans 13 amino acids. The germline gives CDR1 KGHSH, CDR2 LQKENI. Based on the CDR3 plus reference TRBV18 and TRBJ2-1, the full variable domain is NAGVMQNPRHLVRRRGQEARLRCSPMKGHSHVYWYRQLPEEGLKFMVYLQKENIIDESGMPKERFSAEFPKEGPSILRIQQVVRGDSAAYFCASSQGQTGEQFFGPGTRLTVL.